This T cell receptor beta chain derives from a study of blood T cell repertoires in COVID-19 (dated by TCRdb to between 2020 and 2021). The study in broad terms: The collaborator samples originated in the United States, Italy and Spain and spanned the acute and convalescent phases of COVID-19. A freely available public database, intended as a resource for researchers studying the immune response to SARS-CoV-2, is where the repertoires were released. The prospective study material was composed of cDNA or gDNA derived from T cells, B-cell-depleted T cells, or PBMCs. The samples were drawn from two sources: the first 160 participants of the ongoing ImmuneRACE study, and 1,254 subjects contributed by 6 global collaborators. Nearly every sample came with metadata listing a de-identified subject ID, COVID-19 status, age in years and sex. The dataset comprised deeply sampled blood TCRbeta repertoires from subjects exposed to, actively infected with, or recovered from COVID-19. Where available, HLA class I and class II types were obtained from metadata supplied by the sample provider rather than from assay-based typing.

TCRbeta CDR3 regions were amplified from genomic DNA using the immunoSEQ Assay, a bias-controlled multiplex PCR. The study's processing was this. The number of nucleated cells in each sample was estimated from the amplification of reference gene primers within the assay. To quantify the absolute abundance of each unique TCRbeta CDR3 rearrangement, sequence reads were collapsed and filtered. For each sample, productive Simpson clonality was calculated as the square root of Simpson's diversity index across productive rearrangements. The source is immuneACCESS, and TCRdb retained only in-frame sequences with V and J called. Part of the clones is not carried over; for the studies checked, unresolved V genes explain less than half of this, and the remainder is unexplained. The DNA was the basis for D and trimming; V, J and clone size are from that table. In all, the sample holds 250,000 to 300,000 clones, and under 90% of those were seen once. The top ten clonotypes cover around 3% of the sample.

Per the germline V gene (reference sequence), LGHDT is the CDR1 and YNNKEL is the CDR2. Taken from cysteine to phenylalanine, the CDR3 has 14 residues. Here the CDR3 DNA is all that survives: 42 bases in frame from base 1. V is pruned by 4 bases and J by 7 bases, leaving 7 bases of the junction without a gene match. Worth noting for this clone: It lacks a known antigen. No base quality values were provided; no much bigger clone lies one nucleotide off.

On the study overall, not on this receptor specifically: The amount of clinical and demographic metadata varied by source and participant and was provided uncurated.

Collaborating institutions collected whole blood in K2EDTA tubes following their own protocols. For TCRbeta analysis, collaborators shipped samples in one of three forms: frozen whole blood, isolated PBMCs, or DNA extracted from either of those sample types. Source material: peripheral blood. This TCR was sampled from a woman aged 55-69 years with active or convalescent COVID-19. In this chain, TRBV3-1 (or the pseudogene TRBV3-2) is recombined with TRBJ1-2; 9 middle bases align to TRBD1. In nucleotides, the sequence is TGTGCCAGCAGCCCCGGGACAGGGAGGGGTGGCTACACCTTC. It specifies CASSPGTGRGGYTF.